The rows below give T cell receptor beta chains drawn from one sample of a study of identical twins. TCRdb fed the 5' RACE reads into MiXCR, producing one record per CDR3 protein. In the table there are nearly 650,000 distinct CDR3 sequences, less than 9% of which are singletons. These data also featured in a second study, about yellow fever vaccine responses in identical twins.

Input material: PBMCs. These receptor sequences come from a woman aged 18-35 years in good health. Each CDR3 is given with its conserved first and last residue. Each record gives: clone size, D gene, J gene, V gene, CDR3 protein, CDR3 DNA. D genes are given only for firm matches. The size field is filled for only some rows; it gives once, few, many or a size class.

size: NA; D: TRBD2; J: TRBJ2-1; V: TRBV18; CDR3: CASSQGTSGKPSFF; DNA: TGTGCCAGCTCACAGGGGACTAGCGGGAAGCCTTCGTTCTTC
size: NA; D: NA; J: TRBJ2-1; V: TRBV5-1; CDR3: CASSLGGTDEQFF; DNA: TGCGCCAGCAGCTTGGGCGGGACAGATGAGCAGTTCTTC
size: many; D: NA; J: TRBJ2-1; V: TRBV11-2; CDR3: CASSQDRDEQFF; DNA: TGTGCCAGCAGCCAAGACCGGGATGAGCAGTTCTTC
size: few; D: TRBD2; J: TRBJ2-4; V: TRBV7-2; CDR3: CASSLAWREGRGELVKNIQYF; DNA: TGTGCCAGCAGCTTAGCGTGGCGGGAGGGCCGGGGGGAATTGGTCAAAAACATTCAGTACTTC
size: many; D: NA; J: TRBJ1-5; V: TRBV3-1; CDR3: CASSQGGFNQPQHF; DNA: TGTGCCAGCAGCCAAGGGGGTTTCAATCAGCCCCAGCATTTT
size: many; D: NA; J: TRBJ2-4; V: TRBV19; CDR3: CASSIIQTDEIQYF; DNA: TGTGCCAGTAGTATCATCCAGACTGACGAAATTCAGTACTTC
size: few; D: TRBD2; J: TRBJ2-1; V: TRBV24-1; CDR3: CATSDNSGRKGGNEQFF; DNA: TGTGCCACCAGTGATAATAGCGGGAGAAAGGGGGGTAATGAGCAGTTCTTC
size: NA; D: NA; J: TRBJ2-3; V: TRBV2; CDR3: CASSPTTSATDTQYF; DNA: TGTGCCAGCAGTCCTACGACTAGTGCTACAGATACGCAGTATTTT
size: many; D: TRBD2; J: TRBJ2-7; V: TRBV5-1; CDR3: CASSLGLAGYYEQYF; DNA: TGCGCCAGCAGCTTGGGCCTAGCGGGGTACTACGAGCAGTACTTC
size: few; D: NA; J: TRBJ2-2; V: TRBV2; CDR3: CASRETRGITGELFF; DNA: TGTGCCAGCAGAGAGACGAGAGGGATCACCGGGGAGCTGTTTTTT
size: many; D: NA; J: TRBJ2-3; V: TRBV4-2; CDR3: CASSQEGRGGTDTQYF; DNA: TGTGCCAGCAGCCAAGAGGGCAGGGGCGGCACAGATACGCAGTATTTT
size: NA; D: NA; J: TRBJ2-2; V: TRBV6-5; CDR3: CASSYSSGYGELFF; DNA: TGTGCCAGCAGTTACTCGAGCGGGTACGGGGAGCTGTTTTTT
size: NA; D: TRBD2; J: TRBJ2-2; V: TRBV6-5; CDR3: CASSYSSSGGSGELFF; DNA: TGTGCCAGCAGTTACTCGAGTAGCGGGGGGAGCGGGGAGCTGTTTTTT
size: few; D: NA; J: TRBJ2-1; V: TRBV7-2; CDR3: CASSPGVAIVGREQFF; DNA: TGTGCCAGCAGCCCCGGTGTGGCAATCGTGGGGAGGGAGCAGTTCTTC
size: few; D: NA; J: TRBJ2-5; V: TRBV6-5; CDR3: CATQGGETQYF; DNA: TGTGCCACCCAGGGTGGAGAGACCCAGTACTTC
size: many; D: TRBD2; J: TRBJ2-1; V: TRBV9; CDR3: CASSPGLAGAVNEQFF; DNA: TGTGCCAGCAGCCCGGGACTAGCGGGAGCAGTCAATGAGCAGTTCTTC
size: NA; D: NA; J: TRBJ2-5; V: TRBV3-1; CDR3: CASSQSEERGETQYF; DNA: TGTGCCAGCAGCCAAAGTGAGGAGCGCGGGGAGACCCAGTACTTC
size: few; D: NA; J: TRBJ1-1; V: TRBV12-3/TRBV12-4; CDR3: CASSFGREAFF; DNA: TGTGCCAGCAGTTTCGGCAGGGAAGCTTTCTTT
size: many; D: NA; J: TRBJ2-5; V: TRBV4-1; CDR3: CASSLLQGQETQYF; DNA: TGCGCCAGCAGCCTGCTCCAGGGCCAAGAGACCCAGTACTTC
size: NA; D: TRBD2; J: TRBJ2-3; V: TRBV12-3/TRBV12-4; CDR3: CASSQGLAADTQYF; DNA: TGTGCCAGCAGTCAGGGACTAGCAGCTGATACGCAGTATTTT
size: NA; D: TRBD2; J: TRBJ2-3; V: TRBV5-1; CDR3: CASSLRSGLAGADTQYF; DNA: TGCGCCAGCAGCTTGCGCTCCGGACTAGCGGGAGCAGATACGCAGTATTTT
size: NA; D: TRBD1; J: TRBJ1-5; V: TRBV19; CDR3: CASSLGQAGQPQHF; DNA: TGTGCCAGTAGTCTCGGACAGGCTGGACAGCCCCAGCATTTT
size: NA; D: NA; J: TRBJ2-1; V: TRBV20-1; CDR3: CSARQGQSTYNEQFF; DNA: TGCAGTGCTAGACAAGGACAGAGCACCTACAATGAGCAGTTCTTC
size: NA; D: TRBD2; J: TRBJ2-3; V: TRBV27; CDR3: CASSPWYRGSGRGTDTQYF; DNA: TGTGCCAGCAGTCCTTGGTATCGCGGGAGCGGGAGGGGCACAGATACGCAGTATTTT
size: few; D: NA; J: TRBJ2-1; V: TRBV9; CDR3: CASSTRSRDNEQFF; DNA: TGTGCCAGCAGCACACGATCCCGGGACAATGAGCAGTTCTTC
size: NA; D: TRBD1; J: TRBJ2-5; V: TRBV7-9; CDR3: CASSLEQGRETQYF; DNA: TGTGCCAGCAGCTTAGAACAGGGGAGAGAGACCCAGTACTTC
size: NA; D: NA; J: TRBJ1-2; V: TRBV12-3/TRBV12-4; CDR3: CASSLMEGNGYTF; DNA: TGTGCCAGCAGTTTGATGGAGGGTAACGGCTACACCTTC
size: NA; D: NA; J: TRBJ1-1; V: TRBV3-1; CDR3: CASSQEGHGLIGGWDTEAFF; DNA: TGTGCCAGCAGCCAAGAAGGCCACGGACTAATAGGTGGCTGGGACACTGAAGCTTTCTTT
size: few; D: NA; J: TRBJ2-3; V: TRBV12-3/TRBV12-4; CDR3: CASSARLEPGTQYF; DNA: TGTGCCAGCAGTGCGAGACTAGAACCAGGAACGCAGTATTTT
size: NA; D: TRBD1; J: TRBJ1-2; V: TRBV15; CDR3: CATSRTGTASFNYGYTF; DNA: TGTGCCACCAGCAGAACCGGGACAGCAAGTTTTAACTATGGCTACACCTTC
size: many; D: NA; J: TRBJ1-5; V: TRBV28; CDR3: CASSPGTPNSNQPQHF; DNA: TGTGCCAGCAGTCCGGGGACACCAAACAGCAATCAGCCCCAGCATTTT
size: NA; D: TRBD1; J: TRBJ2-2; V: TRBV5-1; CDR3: CASSPWDRVNTGELFF; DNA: TGCGCCAGCAGCCCCTGGGACAGGGTGAACACCGGGGAGCTGTTTTTT
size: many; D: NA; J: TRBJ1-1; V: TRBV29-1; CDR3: CSVEVTLNTEAFF; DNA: TGCAGCGTTGAGGTTACCCTGAACACTGAAGCTTTCTTT
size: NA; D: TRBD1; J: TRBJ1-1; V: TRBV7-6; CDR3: CASSLSGTGGTEAFF; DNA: TGTGCCAGCAGCTTATCCGGGACAGGGGGCACTGAAGCTTTCTTT
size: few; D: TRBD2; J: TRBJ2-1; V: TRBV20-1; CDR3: CSARDPKILAGLSDEQFF; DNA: TGCAGTGCTAGAGATCCCAAAATCCTAGCGGGACTTAGCGATGAGCAGTTCTTC
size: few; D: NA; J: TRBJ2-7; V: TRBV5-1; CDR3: CASSLRADASYEQYF; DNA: TGCGCCAGCAGCTTGAGGGCAGACGCAAGCTACGAGCAGTACTTC
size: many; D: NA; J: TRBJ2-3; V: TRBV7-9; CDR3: CASSLYDTQYF; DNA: TGTGCCAGCAGCTTATACGATACGCAGTATTTT
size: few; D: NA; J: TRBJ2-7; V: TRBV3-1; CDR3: CASSLLLNSYEQYF; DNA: TGTGCCAGCAGCCTCCTTCTGAACTCCTACGAGCAGTACTTC
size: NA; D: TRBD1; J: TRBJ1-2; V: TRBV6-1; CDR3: CASRGGQGWYGYTF; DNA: TGTGCCAGCAGGGGCGGACAGGGATGGTATGGCTACACCTTC
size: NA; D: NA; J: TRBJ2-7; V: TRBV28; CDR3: CASSTYFEQYF; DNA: TGTGCCAGCTCCACGTACTTCGAGCAGTACTTC
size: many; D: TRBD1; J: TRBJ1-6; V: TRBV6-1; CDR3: CASRPGQGSYNSPLHF; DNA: TGTGCCAGCAGACCCGGACAGGGCTCCTATAATTCACCCCTCCACTTT
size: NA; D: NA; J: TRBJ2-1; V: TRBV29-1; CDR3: CSAGAQSGNEQFF; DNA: TGCAGCGCTGGGGCCCAAAGCGGGAATGAGCAGTTCTTC
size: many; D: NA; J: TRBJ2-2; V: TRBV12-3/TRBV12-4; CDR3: CASRDSATGTGELFF; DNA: TGTGCCAGCAGAGACTCCGCCACAGGGACCGGGGAGCTGTTTTTT
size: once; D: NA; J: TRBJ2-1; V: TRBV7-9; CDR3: CATPGLVDEQFF; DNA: TGTGCCACCCCAGGGCTAGTAGATGAGCAGTTCTTC
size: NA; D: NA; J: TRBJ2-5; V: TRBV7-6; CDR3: CASSLGQAETQYF; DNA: TGTGCCAGCAGCTTAGGTCAGGCGGAGACCCAGTACTTC
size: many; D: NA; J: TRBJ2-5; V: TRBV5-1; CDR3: CASSLDRGLQETQYF; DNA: TGCGCCAGCAGCTTGGACAGGGGACTCCAAGAGACCCAGTACTTC
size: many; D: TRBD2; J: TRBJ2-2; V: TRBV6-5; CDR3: CASSSGLYTGELFF; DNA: TGTGCCAGCAGTTCGGGACTATACACCGGGGAGCTGTTTTTT
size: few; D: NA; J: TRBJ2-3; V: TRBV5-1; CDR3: CASSLFRDTQYF; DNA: TGCGCCAGCAGCTTGTTCAGGGATACGCAGTATTTT
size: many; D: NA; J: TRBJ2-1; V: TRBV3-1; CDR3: CASSLIKVNEQFF; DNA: TGTGCCAGCAGCCTTATAAAAGTCAATGAGCAGTTCTTC
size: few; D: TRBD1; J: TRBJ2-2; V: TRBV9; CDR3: CASSEEQGARTGELFF; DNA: TGTGCCAGCAGCGAGGAACAGGGGGCTCGCACCGGGGAGCTGTTTTTT
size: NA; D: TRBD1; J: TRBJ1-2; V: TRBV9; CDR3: CASGTADYGYTF; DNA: TGTGCCAGCGGGACAGCTGACTATGGCTACACCTTC
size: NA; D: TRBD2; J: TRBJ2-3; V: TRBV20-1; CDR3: CCASSSGGTWRPSTDTQYF; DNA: TGCTGTGCTTCCTCTAGCGGGGGGACTTGGAGGCCTAGCACAGATACGCAGTATTTT
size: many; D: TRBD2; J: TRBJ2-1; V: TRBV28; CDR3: CASNPRFSGSSYNEQFF; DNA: TGTGCCAGCAACCCCCGTTTTAGCGGGAGCTCCTACAATGAGCAGTTCTTC